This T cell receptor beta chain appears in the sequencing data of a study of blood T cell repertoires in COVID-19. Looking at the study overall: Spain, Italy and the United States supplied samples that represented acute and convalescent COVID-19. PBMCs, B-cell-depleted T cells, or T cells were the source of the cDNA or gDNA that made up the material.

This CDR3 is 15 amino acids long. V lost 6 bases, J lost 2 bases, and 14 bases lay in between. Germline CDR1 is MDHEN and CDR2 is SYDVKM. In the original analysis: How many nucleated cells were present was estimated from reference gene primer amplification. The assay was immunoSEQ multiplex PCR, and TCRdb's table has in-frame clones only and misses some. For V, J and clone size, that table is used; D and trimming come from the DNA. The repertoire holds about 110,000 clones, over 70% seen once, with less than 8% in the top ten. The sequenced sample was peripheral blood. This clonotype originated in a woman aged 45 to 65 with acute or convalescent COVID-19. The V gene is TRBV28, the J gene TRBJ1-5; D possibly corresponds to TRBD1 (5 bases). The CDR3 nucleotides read TGTGCCAGCAGGCCTAGGGGCCGGGGCAATCAGCCCCAGCATTTT. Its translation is CASRPRGRGNQPQHF.